A selection of T cell receptor beta chains follows, all from one sample in a study of CD8+ T cells in alopecia areata. Profiling relied on immunoSEQ multiplex PCR, and the TCRdb table lists in-frame clones only, not all of them. Of hundreds of thousands of clones in the sample, more than 30% are singletons; the top ten hold just under 0.5%. Sequenced here: CD4+ T cells sorted from blood, sampled at approximately week 30, from a patient treated with tofacitinib. All receptors derive from a human donor with alopecia areata. Each CDR3 is given with its conserved first and last residue. The order of the fields is V gene, J gene, D gene, clone size, CDR3 DNA, CDR3 protein. A D gene is named only where the DNA matches it firmly. Not all rows give a size; the values are once, few, many and, for expanded clones, a class.

TRBV21-1	TRBJ2-3	-	few	TGTGCCAGCAGCAAAACGATGGACAGGTCCAGCACAGATACGCAGTATTTT	CASSKTMDRSSTDTQYF
TRBV9	TRBJ1-2	-	-	TGTGCCAGCAGCGTAGTCCCAGGGGAGGGTGGCTACACCTTC	CASSVVPGEGGYTF
TRBV19	TRBJ2-5	TRBD1	few	TGTGCCAGTAGTCCTCAGACAGGGGTGCAGACCCAGTACTTC	CASSPQTGVQTQYF
TRBV7-9	TRBJ1-6	-	-	TGTGCCAGCAGCTTAGCAGGGATAGGTTCACCCCTCCACTTT	CASSLAGIGSPLHF
TRBV18	TRBJ2-7	TRBD1	few	TGTGCCAGCTCACCTTCAGGGGGCGCGACGGGCGAGCAGTACTTC	CASSPSGGATGEQYF
TRBV6-1	TRBJ2-5	-	few	TGTGCCAGCAGTGAATGGGAGACCCAGTACTTC	CASSEWETQYF
TRBV27	TRBJ1-6	TRBD1	-	TGTGCCAGCAGGCTGACAGGGCTGTATAATTCACCCCTCCACTTT	CASRLTGLYNSPLHF
TRBV27	TRBJ1-1	-	-	TGTGCCAGCAGTTTAGGCATCCTGAACACTGAAGCTTTCTTT	CASSLGILNTEAFF
TRBV5-1	TRBJ1-2	-	few	TGCGCCAGCAGCTTGGACGAGGCACCTCCTAACTATGGCTACACCTTC	CASSLDEAPPNYGYTF
TRBV5-4	TRBJ2-1	TRBD1	once	TGTGCCAGCAGCTTGAGGGAGGTGACAGGGGGAGATGAGCAGTTCTTC	CASSLREVTGGDEQFF
TRBV6-1	TRBJ2-3	-	-	TGTGCCAGCAGTGAAGCGCGGGCAACTTCCACAGATACGCAGTATTTT	CASSEARATSTDTQYF
TRBV5-1	TRBJ2-5	-	-	TGCGCCAGCAGCTTGGTCGGGAGAGGAGGAGAGACCCAGTACTTC	CASSLVGRGGETQYF
TRBV15	TRBJ2-7	-	-	TGTGCCACCAGCTCTGGGTTTGCCTACGAGCAGTACTTC	CATSSGFAYEQYF
TRBV5-5	TRBJ1-1	-	-	TGTGCCAGCAGCTTGCTGGGGATGAACACTGAAGCTTTCTTT	CASSLLGMNTEAFF
TRBV19	TRBJ2-7	TRBD2	-	TGTGCCAGTATCAGTAGGACTAGGCCGATTCACTACGAGCAGTACTTC	CASISRTRPIHYEQYF
TRBV7-9	TRBJ1-2	TRBD1	-	TGTGCCAGCAGCCCCAGGGGGAACCATGGCTACACCTTC	CASSPRGNHGYTF
TRBV6-5	TRBJ2-7	TRBD2	few	TGTGCCAGCAGTTACTCGACTAGCGGGATCTACGAGCAGTACTTC	CASSYSTSGIYEQYF
TRBV10-3	TRBJ2-3	TRBD2	-	TGTGCCATCAGTGGCGGGGGTCCGGGCACAGATACGCAGTATTTT	CAISGGGPGTDTQYF
TRBV7-9	TRBJ2-4	TRBD2	few	TGTGCCAGCAGCAGCTTGCGGGGGGCGCGGAACATTCAGTACTTC	CASSSLRGARNIQYF
TRBV7-6	TRBJ2-2	TRBD2	-	TGTGCCAGCAGCTTAGAGACTAGCGGGAACACCGGGGAGCTGTTTTTT	CASSLETSGNTGELFF
TRBV5-4	TRBJ1-6	-	-	TGTGCCAGCAGCCCAGGGGCGTATACGAATTCACCCCTCCACTTT	CASSPGAYTNSPLHF
TRBV5-1	TRBJ2-2	-	-	TGCGCCAGCTCCCGCCCGGGGTTGAACACCGGGGAGCTGTTTTTT	CASSRPGLNTGELFF
TRBV9	TRBJ2-1	-	once	TGTGCCAGCAGCCCCGGCCCCCGGTCGGATGAGCAGTTCTTC	CASSPGPRSDEQFF
TRBV6-5	TRBJ1-2	-	few	TGTGCCAGCAGTGATGGACAGCTCCCCGCGAACACCTTC	CASSDGQLPANTF
TRBV15	TRBJ2-1	TRBD2	-	TGTGCCACCACCAATAGCGGGAGGGGCTCCTACAATGAGCAGTTCTTC	CATTNSGRGSYNEQFF